This T cell receptor (beta chain) was found in a study of T cell responses to AZD1222 COVID-19 vaccine. The study, taken as a whole, reports: Spike-specific TCR repertoires showed rising breadth and depth after two AZD1222 doses. A mostly white British donor set with more females was recruited, and clonal diversity was possibly underestimated. Dominant at 160-218 and 743-854, vaccine-associated CD4 TCRs also spanned spike.

The CDR3 spans 12 residues. Between the trimmed V and J ends, which lost 5 bases and 6 bases, there was a span of 10 bases. The V gene's germline CDR1 is MDHEN and CDR2 SYDVKM. Clones were sequenced by immunoSEQ multiplex PCR, and TCRdb holds only the in-frame ones, with some missing. The table includes roughly 90,000 clones, 80% to 90% detected once. A note on this clone: Its specificity is unknown.

The receptor comes from an adult in good health. The chain couples TRBV28 to TRBJ1-1, with unresolved D. The sequenced sample was peripheral blood, obtained on day 0 of AZD1222 vaccination. The CDR3 sequence: CASSTLVSEAFF. CDR3 nucleotide sequence: TGTGCCAGCAGTACCCTTGTCTCTGAAGCTTTCTTT.